The clone carrying this TCR beta chain occurred a few times. Its antigen is not identified. The V segment lost 8 bases and the J segment 0 bases; nucleotides outside the gene matches: 9. The germline V gene has CDR1 SEHNR and CDR2 FQNEAQ (reference sequence). This CDR3 has 15 amino acids. The iRepertoire nested amplicon-rescue multiplex PCR amplified TCR alpha and beta CDR3s from RNA. Each CDR3 protein gets one entry after TCRdb re-called the multiplex PCR reads with MiXCR. The sample yields some 130,000 distinct CDR3 sequences, around a quarter seen once. This entry is derived from a study of glioma-infiltrating T cells. General study points: Tissue-blood divergence was below expectation in non-neoplastic patients, above in gliomas.

Material for sequencing was glioma tissue, nonneoplastic brain tissue, or PBMCs (not recorded which). The TCR was taken from a human donor with low-grade glioma or glioblastoma, undergoing nonglioma brain surgery, or in good health (not recorded which). V gene TRBV7-9 combines with J gene TRBJ2-7, with 8 bases identical to TRBD2. CDR3 loop: CASGRTSLSSYEQYV. The CDR3 bases are TGTGCCAGCGGAAGGACTAGCCTTAGCTCCTACGAGCAGTACGTC.